This T cell receptor (beta chain) was observed in a study of molecular identifiers for immune sequencing clone quantification. Whole-study results and caveats: It was shown that clones above 20 RNA copies held over 98% of effector molecules, but under 1% in naive cells. Jurkat TCR RNA spiked in from one cell could reportedly be detected among about a million naive cells.

Previously published methods and listed TCR primers were used for the bulk TCR libraries. TCRdb analysed the PCR reads with MiXCR anew, one entry per CDR3 protein. The repertoire holds about 510,000 distinct CDR3 sequences, roughly 23% seen once, with about 0.8% in the top ten. CD8+CD4-CCR7+CD45RA+ sorting gave the naive CD8 T cells. In the case of this clonotype: Its antigen remains unknown.

The source material was naive CD8+ T cells from blood, with Jurkat cell RNA spiked in. Subset specified: FACS-sorted CD8+CD4-CCR7+CD45RA+ naive T cells. The TCR comes from a human donor in good health. Some libraries in this study had Jurkat cell RNA spiked in.

CDR3 protein: CASSIWGNTGELFF. The CDR3 DNA is TGTGCCAGTAGTATATGGGGGAACACCGGGGAGCTGTTTTTT. This sequence joins TRBV19 and TRBJ2-2; no reliable D call. The germline V gene encodes CDR1 LNHDA and CDR2 SQIVND (reference sequence). The CDR3 totals 14 residues. V lost 2 bases and J 1 base, leaving 5 bases between the germline ends. The full variable domain, with the rest looked up from reference TRBV19 and TRBJ2-2, is DGGITQSPKYLFRKEGQNVTLSCEQNLNHDAMYWYRQDPGQGLRLIYYSQIVNDFQKGDIAEGYSVSREKKESFPLTVTSAQKNPTAFYLCASSIWGNTGELFFGEGSRLTVL.